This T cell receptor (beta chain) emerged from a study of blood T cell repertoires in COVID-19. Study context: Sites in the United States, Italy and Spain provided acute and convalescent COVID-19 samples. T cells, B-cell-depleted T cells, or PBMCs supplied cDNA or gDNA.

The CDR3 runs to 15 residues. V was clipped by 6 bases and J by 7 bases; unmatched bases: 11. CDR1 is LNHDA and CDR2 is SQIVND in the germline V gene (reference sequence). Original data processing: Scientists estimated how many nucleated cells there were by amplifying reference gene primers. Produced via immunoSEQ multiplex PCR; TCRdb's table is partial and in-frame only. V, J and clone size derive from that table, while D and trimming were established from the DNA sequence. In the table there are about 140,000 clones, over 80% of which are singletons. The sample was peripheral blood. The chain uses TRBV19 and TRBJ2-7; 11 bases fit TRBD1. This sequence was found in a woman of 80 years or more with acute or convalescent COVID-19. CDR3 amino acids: CASRMDRGPNGEQYF. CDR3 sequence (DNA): TGTGCCAGTAGAATGGACAGGGGGCCTAACGGGGAGCAGTACTTC.